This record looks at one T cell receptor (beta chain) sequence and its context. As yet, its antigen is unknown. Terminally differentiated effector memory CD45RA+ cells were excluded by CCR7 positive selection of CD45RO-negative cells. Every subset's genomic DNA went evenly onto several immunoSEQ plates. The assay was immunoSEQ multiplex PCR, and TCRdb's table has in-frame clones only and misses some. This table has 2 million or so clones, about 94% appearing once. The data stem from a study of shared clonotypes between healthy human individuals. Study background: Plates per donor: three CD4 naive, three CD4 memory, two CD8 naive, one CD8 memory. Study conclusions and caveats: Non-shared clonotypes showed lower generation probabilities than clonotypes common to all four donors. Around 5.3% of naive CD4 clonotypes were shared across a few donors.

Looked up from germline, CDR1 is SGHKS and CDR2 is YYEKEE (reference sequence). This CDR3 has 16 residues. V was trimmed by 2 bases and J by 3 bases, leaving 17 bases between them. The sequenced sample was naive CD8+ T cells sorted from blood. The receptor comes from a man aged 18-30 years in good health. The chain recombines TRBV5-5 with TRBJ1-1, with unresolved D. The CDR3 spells CASSFLVSERDTEAFF. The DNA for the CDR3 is TGTGCCAGCAGCTTTCTCGTCTCTGAGAGGGACACTGAAGCTTTCTTT.